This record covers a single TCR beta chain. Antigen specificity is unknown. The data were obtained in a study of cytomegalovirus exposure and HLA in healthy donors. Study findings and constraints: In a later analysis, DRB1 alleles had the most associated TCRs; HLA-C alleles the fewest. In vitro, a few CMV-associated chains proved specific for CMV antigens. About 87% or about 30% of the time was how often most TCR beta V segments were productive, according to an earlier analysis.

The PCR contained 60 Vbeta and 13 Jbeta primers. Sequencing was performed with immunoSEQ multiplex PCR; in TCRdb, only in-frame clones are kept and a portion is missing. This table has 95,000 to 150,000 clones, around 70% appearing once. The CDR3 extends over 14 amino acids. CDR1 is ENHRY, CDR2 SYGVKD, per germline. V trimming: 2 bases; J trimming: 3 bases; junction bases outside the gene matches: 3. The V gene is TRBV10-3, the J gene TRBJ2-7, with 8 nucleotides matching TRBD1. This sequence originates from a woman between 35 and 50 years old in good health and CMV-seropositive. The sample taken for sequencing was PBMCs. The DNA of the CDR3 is TGTGCCATCAGTGAGGGGACAGGCAGCTACGAGCAGTACTTC. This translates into CAISEGTGSYEQYF.